Given below is one T cell receptor (beta chain) in context. What it binds is not known. Relative to the germline gene, one junction end is altered; a read error may explain this. The sample belongs to a study of post-analysis software for immune sequencing data. Study in general: Included courses were relapsing-remitting and secondary progressive multiple sclerosis; progressive-relapsing multiple sclerosis was also included.

The CDR3 runs to 16 residues. Germline CDR1 and CDR2: SGHRS and YFSETQ. Sequencing libraries made from TCR beta cDNA carried unique molecular identifiers. About 540,000 cDNA molecules were obtained from about 1 to 10 million T cells. Each CDR3 protein is one row after TCRdb ran MiXCR on the PCR reads. In the table there are more than 500,000 distinct CDR3 sequences, roughly 34% of which are singletons. Study-wide results and limits: F measure grouped same-batch samples tightly together. When patients were compared with controls, 4 or 5 TRBV segments were more frequent, TRBV5-6, TRBV5-1 and TRBV20-1 among them. When compared against controls, multiple sclerosis patients showed significantly lower normalized Chao1 diversity.

Specimen: blood. The chain has TRBV5-1 and TRBJ2-1; 8 bases are shared with TRBD2. This sequence was found in a girl aged 2-17 years with multiple sclerosis. CDR3 region: CAGSQRAGAAYNEQFF. The CDR3 DNA follows: TGCGCCGGCAGCCAAAGAGCGGGGGCCGCTTACAATGAGCAGTTCTTC.